This T cell receptor (beta chain) is from a study of blood T cell repertoires in COVID-19. The germline V gene has CDR1 KGHDR and CDR2 SFDVKD. This CDR3 region has 14 residues. Trimming stripped 5 bases from V and 1 base from J, with 11 bases between. Methods used by the authors: Using reference gene primer amplification, nucleated cell counts were estimated. Sequencing used immunoSEQ multiplex PCR; TCRdb keeps in-frame clones, though not all of them. D and trimming were read from the DNA, whereas the V and J calls and clone size are those reported in that table. The sample consists of 120,000 or so clones, just under 85% of them appearing once.

The chain has TRBV24-1 and TRBJ2-7, with D unclear. The receptor was derived from a woman between 45 and 65 years old with acute or convalescent COVID-19. The sequenced material came from peripheral blood. The CDR3 nucleotides read TGTGCCACCAGTGGCGGCCACGGTTCCTACGAGCAGTACTTC. Protein product: CATSGGHGSYEQYF.